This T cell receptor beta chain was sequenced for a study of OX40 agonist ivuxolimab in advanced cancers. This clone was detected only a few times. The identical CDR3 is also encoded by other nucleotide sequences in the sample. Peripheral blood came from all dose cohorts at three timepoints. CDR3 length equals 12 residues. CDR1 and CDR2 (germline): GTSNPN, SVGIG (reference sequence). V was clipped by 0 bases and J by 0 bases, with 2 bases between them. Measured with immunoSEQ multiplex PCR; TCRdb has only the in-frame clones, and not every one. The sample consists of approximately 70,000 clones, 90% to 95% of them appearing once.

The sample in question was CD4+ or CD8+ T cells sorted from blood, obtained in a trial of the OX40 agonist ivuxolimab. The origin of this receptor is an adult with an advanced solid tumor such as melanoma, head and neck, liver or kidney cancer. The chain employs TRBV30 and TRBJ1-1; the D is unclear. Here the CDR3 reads CAWSVVNTEAFF. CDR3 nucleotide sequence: TGTGCCTGGAGTGTCGTGAACACTGAAGCTTTCTTT.